The clone carrying this T cell receptor (beta chain) was observed many times. The data belong to a study of T cells in Graves' hyperthyroidism and ophthalmopathy. Germline V CDR1 and CDR2: SEHNR, FQNEAQ (reference sequence). The CDR3 totals 14 residues. V was pared by 5 bases and J by 3 bases, with 13 bases between. There were TCR beta CDR3 regions amplified from RNA transcripts. Using the HTBI primer set, a first-round RT-PCR was run on the TCR CDR3. TCRdb passed the multiplex PCR reads through MiXCR, listing each CDR3 protein once. The table includes fewer than 450,000 distinct CDR3 sequences, less than 20% detected once.

Sequenced material: blood. The receptor comes from a man aged 18 to 30 with Graves' ophthalmopathy. J is TRBJ2-5 and V is TRBV7-9, with TRBD1 as a possible D gene (5 bases). CDR3 in DNA: TGTGCCAGCAGCCCCGAAGGGGTCGAAGAGACCCAGTACTTC. Amino acid sequence: CASSPEGVEETQYF.